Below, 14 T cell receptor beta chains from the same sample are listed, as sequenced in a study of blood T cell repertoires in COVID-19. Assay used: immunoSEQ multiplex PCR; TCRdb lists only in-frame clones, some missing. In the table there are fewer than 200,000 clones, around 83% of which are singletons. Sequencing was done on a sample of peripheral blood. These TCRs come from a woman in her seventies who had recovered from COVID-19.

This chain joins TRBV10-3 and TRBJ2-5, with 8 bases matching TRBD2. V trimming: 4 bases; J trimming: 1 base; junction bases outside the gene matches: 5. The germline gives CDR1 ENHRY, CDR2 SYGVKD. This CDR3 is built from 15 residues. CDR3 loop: CAISGKAGAQETQYF. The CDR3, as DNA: TGTGCCATCAGTGGGAAAGCGGGGGCCCAAGAGACCCAGTACTTC.

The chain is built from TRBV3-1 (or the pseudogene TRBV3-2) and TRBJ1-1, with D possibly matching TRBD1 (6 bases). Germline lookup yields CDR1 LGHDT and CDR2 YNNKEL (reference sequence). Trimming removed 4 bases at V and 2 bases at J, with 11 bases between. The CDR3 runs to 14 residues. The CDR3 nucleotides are TGTGCCAGCAGCCCCCAGGGGCACAACACTGAAGCTTTCTTT. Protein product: CASSPQGHNTEAFF.

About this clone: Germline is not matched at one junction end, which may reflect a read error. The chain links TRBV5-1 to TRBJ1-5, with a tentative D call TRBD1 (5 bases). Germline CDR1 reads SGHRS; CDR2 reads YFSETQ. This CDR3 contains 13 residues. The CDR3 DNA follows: TGCGCCCGCAGCTTGGGGGGGGGTAGGCCCCAGCATTTT. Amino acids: CARSLGGGRPQHF.

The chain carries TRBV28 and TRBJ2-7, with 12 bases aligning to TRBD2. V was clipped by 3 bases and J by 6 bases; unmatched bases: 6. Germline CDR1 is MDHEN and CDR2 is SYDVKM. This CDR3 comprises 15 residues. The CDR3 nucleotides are TGTGCCAGCAGTTTTTTCGCACTAGCGGGAGGCGAGCAGTACTTC. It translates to CASSFFALAGGEQYF.

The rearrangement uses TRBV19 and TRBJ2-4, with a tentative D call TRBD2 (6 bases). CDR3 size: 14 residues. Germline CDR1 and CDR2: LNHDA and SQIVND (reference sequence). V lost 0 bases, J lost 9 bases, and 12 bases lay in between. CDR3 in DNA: TGTGCCAGTAGTATAGATCCTAGCGTCGGCATTCAGTACTTC. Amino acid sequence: CASSIDPSVGIQYF.

In DNA, the CDR3 is TGTGCCAGTAGTATTAATAATCAGCCCCAGCATTTT. Translation gives CASSINNQPQHF. The chain links TRBV19 to TRBJ1-5; D ambiguous. Trimming left V 3 bases short and J 4 bases short, with 4 bases between. In germline, CDR1 is LNHDA, CDR2 SQIVND (reference sequence). CDR3 size: 12 residues.

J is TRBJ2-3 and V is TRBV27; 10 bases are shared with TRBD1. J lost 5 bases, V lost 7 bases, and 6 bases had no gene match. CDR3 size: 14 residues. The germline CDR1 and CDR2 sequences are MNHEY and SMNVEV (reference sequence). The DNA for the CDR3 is TGTGCCAGCACCCGACAGGGGGCAGGAGATACGCAGTATTTT. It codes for CASTRQGAGDTQYF.

CDR3 DNA sequence: TGTGCCAGCCGCCGGGTTTGGGGGGGCTACGAGCAGTACTTC. Amino acids: CASRRVWGGYEQYF. The chain has TRBV19 and TRBJ2-7; TRBD2 agrees at 7 bases. The V gene end was trimmed by 9 bases and the J gene end by 3 bases; junction bases not matched to a gene: 11. Germline V gene data show CDR1 as LNHDA and CDR2 as SQIVND (reference sequence). The CDR3 runs to 14 residues.

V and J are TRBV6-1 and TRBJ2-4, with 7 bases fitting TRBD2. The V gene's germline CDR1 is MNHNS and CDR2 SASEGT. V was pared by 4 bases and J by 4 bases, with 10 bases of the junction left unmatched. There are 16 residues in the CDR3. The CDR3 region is CASSGPGEGRKNIQYF. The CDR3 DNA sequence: TGTGCCAGCAGTGGACCCGGGGAGGGGAGAAAAAACATTCAGTACTTC.

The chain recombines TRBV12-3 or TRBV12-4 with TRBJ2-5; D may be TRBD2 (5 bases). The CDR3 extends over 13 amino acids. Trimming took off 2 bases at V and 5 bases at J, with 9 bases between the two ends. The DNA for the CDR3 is TGTGCCAGCAGTTTATTTGGCGGGGAGACCCAGTACTTC. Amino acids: CASSLFGGETQYF.

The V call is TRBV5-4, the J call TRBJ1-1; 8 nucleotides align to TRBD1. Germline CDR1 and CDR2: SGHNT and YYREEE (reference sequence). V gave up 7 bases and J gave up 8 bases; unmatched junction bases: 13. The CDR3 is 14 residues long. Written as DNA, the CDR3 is TGTGCCAGCGGGAAACAGGGGGGGTCGATAGAAGCTTTCTTT. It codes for CASGKQGGSIEAFF.

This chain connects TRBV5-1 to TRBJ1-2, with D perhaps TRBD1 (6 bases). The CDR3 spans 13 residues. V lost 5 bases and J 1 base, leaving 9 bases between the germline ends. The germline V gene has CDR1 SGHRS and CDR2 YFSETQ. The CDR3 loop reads CASRPDSNYGYTF. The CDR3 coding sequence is TGCGCCAGCAGGCCGGACAGTAACTATGGCTACACCTTC.

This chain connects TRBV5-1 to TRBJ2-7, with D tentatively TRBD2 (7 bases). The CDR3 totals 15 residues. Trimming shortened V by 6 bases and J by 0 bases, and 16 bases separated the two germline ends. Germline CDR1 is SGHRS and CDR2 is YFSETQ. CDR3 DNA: TGCGCCAGCAACCTTGGGGGGGGCTCCTCCTACGAGCAGTACTTC. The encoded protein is CASNLGGGSSYEQYF. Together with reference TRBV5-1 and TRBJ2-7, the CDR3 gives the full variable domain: KAGVTQTPRYLIKTRGQQVTLSCSPISGHRSVSWYQQTPGQGLQFLFEYFSETQRNKGNFPGRFSGRQFSNSRSEMNVSTLELGDSALYLCASNLGGGSSYEQYFGPGTRLTVT.

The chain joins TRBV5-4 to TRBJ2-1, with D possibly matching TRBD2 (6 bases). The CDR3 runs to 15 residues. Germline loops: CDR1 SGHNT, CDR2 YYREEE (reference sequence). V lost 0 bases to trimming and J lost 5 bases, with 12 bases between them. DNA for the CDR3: TGTGCCAGCAGCTTGGGGGGTTCGGGGGACAATGAGCAGTTCTTC. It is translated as CASSLGGSGDNEQFF.